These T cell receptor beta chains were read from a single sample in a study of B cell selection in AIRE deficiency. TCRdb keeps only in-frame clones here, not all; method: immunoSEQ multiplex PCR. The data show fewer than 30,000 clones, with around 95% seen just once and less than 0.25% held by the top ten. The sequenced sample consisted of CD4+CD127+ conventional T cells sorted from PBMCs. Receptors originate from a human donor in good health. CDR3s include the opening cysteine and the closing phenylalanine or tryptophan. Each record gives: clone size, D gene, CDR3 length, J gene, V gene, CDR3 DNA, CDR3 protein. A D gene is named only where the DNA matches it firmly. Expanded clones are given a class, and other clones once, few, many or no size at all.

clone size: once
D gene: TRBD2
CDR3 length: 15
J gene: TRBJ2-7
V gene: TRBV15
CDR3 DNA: TGTGCCACCAGCAGGGGGGGAGGGTCCGACTACGAGCAGTACTTC
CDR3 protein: CATSRGGGSDYEQYF

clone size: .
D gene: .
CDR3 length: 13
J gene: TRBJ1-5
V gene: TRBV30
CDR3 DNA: TGTGCCTGGAGCTCGGGGAGCAATCAGCCCCAGCATTTT
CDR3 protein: CAWSSGSNQPQHF

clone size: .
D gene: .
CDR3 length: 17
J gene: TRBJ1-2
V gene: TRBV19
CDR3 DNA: TGTGCCAGTAGTACATCTCACTTCCGACAGGACCGGTATGGCTACACCTTC
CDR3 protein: CASSTSHFRQDRYGYTF

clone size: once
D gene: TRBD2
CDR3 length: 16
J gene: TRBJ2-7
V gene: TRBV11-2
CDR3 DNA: TGTGCCAGCAGACCTCTCCATAGCGGGAAGCACTACGAGCAGTACTTC
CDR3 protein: CASRPLHSGKHYEQYF

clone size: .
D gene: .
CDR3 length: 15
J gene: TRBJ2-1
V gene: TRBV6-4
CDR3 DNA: TGTGCCAGCAGTGGCCGGGGGGCTCTTCCGGATGAGCAGTTCTTC
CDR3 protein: CASSGRGALPDEQFF

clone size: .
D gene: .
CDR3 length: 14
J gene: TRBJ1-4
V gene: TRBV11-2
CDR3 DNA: TGTGCCAGCAGCTTAATGGGGACTAATGAAAAACTGTTTTTT
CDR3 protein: CASSLMGTNEKLFF

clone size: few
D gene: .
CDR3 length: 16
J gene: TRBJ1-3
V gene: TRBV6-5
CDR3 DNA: TGTGCCAGCAGTTACGGGACGGGGTTCTCTGGAAACACCATATATTTT
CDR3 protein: CASSYGTGFSGNTIYF

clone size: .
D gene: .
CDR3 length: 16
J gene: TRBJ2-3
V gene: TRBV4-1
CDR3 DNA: TGCGCCAGCAGCCAAGTAGTAGGGAAAGTCACAGATACGCAGTATTTT
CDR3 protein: CASSQVVGKVTDTQYF

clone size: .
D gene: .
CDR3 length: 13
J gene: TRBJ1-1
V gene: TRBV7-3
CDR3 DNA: TGTGCCAGTTCCCCTCACAGGGACACTGAAGCTTTCTTT
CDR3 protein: CASSPHRDTEAFF

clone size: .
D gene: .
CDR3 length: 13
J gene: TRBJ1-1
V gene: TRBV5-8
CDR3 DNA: TGTGCCAGCAGCTTTCGACAAGCCCCTGAAGCTTTCTTT
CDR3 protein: CASSFRQAPEAFF

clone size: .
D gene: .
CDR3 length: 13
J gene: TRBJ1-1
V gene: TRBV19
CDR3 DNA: TGTGCCAGTAGTATGACTTGGGGGACTGAAGCTTTCTTT
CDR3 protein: CASSMTWGTEAFF

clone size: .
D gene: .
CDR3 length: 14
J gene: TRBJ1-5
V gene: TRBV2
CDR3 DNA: TGTGCCAGCAGAGGGGGGAGTGGCAATCAGCCCCAGCATTTT
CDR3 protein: CASRGGSGNQPQHF

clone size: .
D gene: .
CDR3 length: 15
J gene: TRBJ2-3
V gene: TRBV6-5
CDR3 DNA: TGTGCCAGCAGTTCCGTGGGGGCAAAGGAAGATACGCAGTATTTT
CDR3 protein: CASSSVGAKEDTQYF

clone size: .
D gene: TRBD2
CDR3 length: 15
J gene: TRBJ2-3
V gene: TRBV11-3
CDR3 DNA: TGTGCCAGCAGCTTAGGGACTAGCGGGAGGAATACGCAGTATTTT
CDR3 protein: CASSLGTSGRNTQYF

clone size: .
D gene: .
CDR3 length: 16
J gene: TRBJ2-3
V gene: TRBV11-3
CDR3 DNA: TGTGCCAGCAGCTCCGGGCGGGTCCGGGGTCCAGATACGCAGTATTTT
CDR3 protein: CASSSGRVRGPDTQYF

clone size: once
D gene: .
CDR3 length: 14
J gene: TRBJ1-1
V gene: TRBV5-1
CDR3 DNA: TGCGCCAGCAGCATCAGACCCACGAACACTGAAGCTTTCTTT
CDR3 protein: CASSIRPTNTEAFF

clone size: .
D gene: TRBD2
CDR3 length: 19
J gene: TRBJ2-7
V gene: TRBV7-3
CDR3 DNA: TGTGCCAGCAGCCGACGACGACTAGCGGCTACGATAACTAACTACGAGCAGTACTTC
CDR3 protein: CASSRRRLAATITNYEQYF

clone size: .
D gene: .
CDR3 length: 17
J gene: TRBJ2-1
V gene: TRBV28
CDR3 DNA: TGTGCCAGCAGTTCCTCGTCAGGGGGGGACCTTTACAATGAGCAGTTCTTC
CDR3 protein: CASSSSSGGDLYNEQFF

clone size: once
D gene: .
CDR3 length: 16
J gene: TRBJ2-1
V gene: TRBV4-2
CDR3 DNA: TGTGCCAGCAGCCGAGAAACAGGGACTCGAGCCAATGAGCAGTTCTTC
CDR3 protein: CASSRETGTRANEQFF